Below are 9 T cell receptor beta chains sequenced from a single sample in a study of blood T cell repertoires in COVID-19. Here immunoSEQ multiplex PCR was the method, and the copy in TCRdb shows in-frame clones only, minus some. The sample has 340,000 or so clones, 83% seen once. Sequencing was carried out using peripheral blood. All receptors derive from a man aged 25-45 years with active or convalescent COVID-19.

This clone was observed a handful of times. The rearrangement uses TRBV6-4 and TRBJ1-2, with TRBD1 identical over 7 bases. CDR1 and CDR2 (germline): MRHNA, SNTAGT. The CDR3 is 14 residues long. The V gene end was trimmed by 3 bases and the J gene end by 5 bases; junction bases not matched to a gene: 6. The CDR3 loop is CASSETGLGYGYTF. The CDR3 DNA reads as TGTGCCAGCAGTGAGACAGGGCTGGGGTATGGCTACACCTTC.

This clone was picked up a small number of times. The chain uses TRBV4-1 and TRBJ2-7, with TRBD2 matching 8 bases. Germline-derived CDR1 and CDR2 are MGHRA and YSYEKL. The CDR3 has 16 amino acids. The V and J ends lost 1 base and 0 bases, in that order; junction bases with no gene match: 5. The CDR3 DNA is TGCGCCAGCAGCCAAGCTTCCGGGAGGGCCTCCTACGAGCAGTACTTC. This translates into CASSQASGRASYEQYF.

The chain couples TRBV11-3 to TRBJ2-7, with TRBD2 matching 7 bases. The germline CDR1 and CDR2 sequences are SGHNT and YENEEA. The CDR3 length is 14 residues. V shed 3 bases, J shed 3 bases, and the junction held 5 bases outside the gene matches. The CDR3 is CASSLRAGLYEQYF. CDR3 bases: TGTGCCAGCAGCTTGAGAGCGGGGCTCTACGAGCAGTACTTC.

This chain joins TRBV7-2 and TRBJ1-4, with 7 bases that match TRBD1. V dropped 3 bases and J dropped 8; count of bases not matched to a gene: 9. This CDR3 has 15 amino acids. The V gene's germline CDR1 is SGHTA and CDR2 FQGNSA. The CDR3 sequence: CASSFTQGTEEKLFF. The DNA of the CDR3 is TGTGCCAGCAGCTTCACACAGGGGACGGAGGAAAAACTGTTTTTT.

The V gene is TRBV6-2 or TRBV6-3, the J gene TRBJ2-2; 8 positions agree with TRBD2. Germline CDR1 reads MNHEY; CDR2 reads SVGEGT. V lost 0 bases to trimming and J lost 1 base; unmatched junction nucleotides: 10. This CDR3 has 19 residues. Here the CDR3 reads CASSYSYYRGLVNTGELFF. In DNA, the CDR3 is TGTGCCAGCAGTTACTCGTACTATAGGGGACTAGTGAACACCGGGGAGCTGTTTTTT.

About this clone: The junction departs from the called germline gene at one end, perhaps through a read error. The chain uses TRBV19 and TRBJ1-4; D perhaps matches TRBD1 (5 bases). Germline V gene sequence: CDR1 LNHDA, CDR2 SQIVND (reference sequence). The CDR3 loop spans 13 amino acids. CDR3 in DNA: TGTGCCAGTAGTATAACCCCGGGACGCGGGGAGCTTTTT. Protein sequence: CASSITPGRGELF.

The chain joins TRBV9 to TRBJ1-2; D remains ambiguous. The CDR3 is 13 residues long. The V gene's germline CDR1 is SGDLS and CDR2 YYNGEE. V lost 3 bases and J lost 4, with 10 bases in between. The CDR3 DNA sequence: TGTGCCAGCAGCGCGGGTCTCGGCTATGGCTACACCTTC. Residues: CASSAGLGYGYTF.

This clone was counted once. The J gene is TRBJ1-1, the V gene TRBV2; no definite D call. The CDR3 spans 11 residues. The V gene's germline CDR1 is SNHLY and CDR2 FYNNEI. Trimming took 4 bases from V and 3 from J, leaving 3 bases between them. CDR3 in DNA: TGTGCCAGCAGTGCTTACACTGAAGCTTTCTTT. This gives the protein CASSAYTEAFF.

The V and J genes are TRBV24-1 and TRBJ2-2; 11 bases are a match to TRBD2. V lost 9 bases and J lost 0; bases outside the gene matches: 17. The CDR3 spans 20 residues. CDR1 KGHDR and CDR2 SFDVKD come from the germline V gene. The CDR3 protein is CATGGLGASGGNANTGELFF. The CDR3 region has the DNA TGTGCCACCGGTGGCCTGGGGGCTAGCGGGGGGAACGCGAACACCGGGGAGCTGTTTTTT.